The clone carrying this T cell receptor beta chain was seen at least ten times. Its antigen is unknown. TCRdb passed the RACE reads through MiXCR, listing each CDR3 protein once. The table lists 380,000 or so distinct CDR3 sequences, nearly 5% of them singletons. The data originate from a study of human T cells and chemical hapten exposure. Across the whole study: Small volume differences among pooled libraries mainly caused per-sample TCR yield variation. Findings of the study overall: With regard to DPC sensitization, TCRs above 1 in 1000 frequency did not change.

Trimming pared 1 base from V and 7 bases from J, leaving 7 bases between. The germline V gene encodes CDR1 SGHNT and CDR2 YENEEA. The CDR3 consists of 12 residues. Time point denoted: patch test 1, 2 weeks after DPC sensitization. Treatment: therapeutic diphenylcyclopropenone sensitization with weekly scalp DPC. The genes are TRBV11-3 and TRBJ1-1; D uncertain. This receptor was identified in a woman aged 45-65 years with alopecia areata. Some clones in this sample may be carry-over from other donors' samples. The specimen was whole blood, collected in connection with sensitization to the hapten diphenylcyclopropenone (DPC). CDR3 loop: CASSLGSNEAFF. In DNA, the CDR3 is TGTGCCAGCAGCTTAGGGAGTAATGAAGCTTTCTTT.